The clone carrying this TCR beta chain was detected only once. The CDR3 has 15 residues. Germline CDR1 reads LNHDA; CDR2 reads SQIVND (reference sequence). The V and J ends lost 3 bases and 4 bases, in that order; junction bases with no gene match: 5. Libraries were prepared by immunoSEQ multiplex PCR; TCRdb keeps only in-frame clonotypes and omits some of them. The sample has roughly 260,000 clones, 75% to 95% seen once. The sample originates from a study of blood T cell repertoires in COVID-19. The receptor was isolated from a person between 18 and 35 years old with COVID-19, enrolled during active disease. The rearrangement joins TRBV19 to TRBJ2-1; TRBD2 agrees at 8 bases. The sequenced sample was peripheral blood. For the CDR3, the DNA is TGTGCCAGTAGTATGCTACTAGCGGCATACAATGAGCAGTTCTTC. Encoded protein: CASSMLLAAYNEQFF.